Each of the 14 T cell receptor beta chains below was sequenced from the same sample in a study of blood T cell repertoires in COVID-19. Data came from immunoSEQ multiplex PCR; TCRdb stores just in-frame clones and leaves some out. The repertoire consists of about 430,000 clones, with roughly 84% occurring once and the leading ten covering 1.4%. What was sequenced was PBMCs or T cells enriched from blood (not recorded which). Receptors originate from a young woman who had been exposed to COVID-19.

This clone was recorded once. CDR3 sequence (DNA): TGTGCCAGCAGCCGTATCTACGGGGGAGGGAACATTCAGTACTTC. Its protein is CASSRIYGGGNIQYF. J is TRBJ2-4 and V is TRBV28; 7 bases are shared with TRBD2. Germline trimming cut 6 bases from V and 7 bases from J; bases unmatched to any gene: 12. Per the germline V gene, CDR1 is MDHEN and CDR2 is SYDVKM. The CDR3 extends over 15 amino acids.

This chain uses TRBV19 with TRBJ2-1, with no clear D. The V end lost 1 base, the J end lost 4 bases, and 5 bases lay between the germline ends. CDR1 LNHDA and CDR2 SQIVND come from the germline V gene (reference sequence). The CDR3 is 13 residues long. CDR3 coding DNA: TGTGCCAGTAGTATAGGGAGTTACAATGAGCAGTTCTTC. It encodes CASSIGSYNEQFF.

The J gene is TRBJ1-4, the V gene TRBV10-2; TRBD1 is a possible D gene (6 bases). The CDR3 sequence is 16 residues long. Trimming pared 6 bases from V and 0 bases from J, leaving 14 bases between. Germline V CDR1 and CDR2: WSHSY, SAAADI. The CDR3 nucleotides read TGCGCCAGCAGCGCTCTGGGGGCTGCAACTAATGAAAAACTGTTTTTT. Translation: CASSALGAATNEKLFF.

The chain uses TRBV15 and TRBJ1-6, with TRBD1 matching over 7 bases. CDR1 and CDR2 from the germline V gene are LNHNV and YYDKDF (reference sequence). V trimming: 4 bases; J trimming: 7 bases; junction bases outside the gene matches: 7. This CDR3 has 15 amino acids. CDR3 bases: TGTGCCACCAGCATTTTGAGAGGGGGCAATTCACCCCTCCACTTT. Amino acid sequence: CATSILRGGNSPLHF.

The chain links TRBV19 to TRBJ1-2; TRBD1 matches 7 bases. The CDR3 is 15 residues long. Germline CDR1 is LNHDA and CDR2 is SQIVND (reference sequence). J was trimmed by 5 bases and V by 6 bases; bases with no gene match: 12. The CDR3 sequence is CASRRLGGAGYGYTF. The CDR3 DNA reads as TGTGCCAGTAGACGGTTAGGGGGCGCTGGATATGGCTACACCTTC.

Turning to this clone: This same CDR3 is encoded by further DNA sequences in the sample. The chain couples TRBV6-5 to TRBJ2-3; a weak D match, TRBD2 (5 bases). Germline V gene data show CDR1 as MNHEY and CDR2 as SVGAGI. The CDR3 has 13 amino acids. Trimming cost V 3 bases and J 1 base, with 5 bases left between them. The DNA for the CDR3 is TGTGCCAGCAGTTATAGCGGCACAGATACGCAGTATTTT. It is translated as CASSYSGTDTQYF.

This chain joins TRBV28 and TRBJ2-3; 9 positions agree with TRBD2. The J segment lost 0 bases and the V segment lost 2 bases, leaving 3 bases of the junction unmatched. The CDR3 is made up of 16 amino acids. Germline V CDR1 and CDR2: MDHEN, SYDVKM. In DNA, the CDR3 is TGTGCCAGCAGTTTAGCGACTAGCGGTAGCACAGATACGCAGTATTTT. Protein: CASSLATSGSTDTQYF.

This chain uses TRBV7-8 with TRBJ2-3; 10 nucleotides line up with TRBD2. The CDR3 contains 15 residues. CDR1 is SGHVS, CDR2 FQNEAQ, per germline. The trim removed 4 bases at V and 1 base at J, leaving 2 bases unmatched. CDR3 nucleotides: TGTGCCAGCAGCTCTCTAGCGGGGGGCACAGATACGCAGTATTTT. Residues: CASSSLAGGTDTQYF.

The rearrangement uses TRBV7-3 and TRBJ1-2; the match to TRBD1 covers 7 bases. The germline CDR1 and CDR2 sequences are SGHTA and FQGTGA. Trimming at V came to 6 bases and at J to 0 bases, leaving 10 bases not matched to a gene. CDR3 length: 16 residues. The CDR3 DNA sequence: TGTGCCAGCAGTATAGGCGGGACAGACTCTAACTATGGCTACACCTTC. The encoded protein is CASSIGGTDSNYGYTF.

This clone was observed a few times. The V and J genes are TRBV28 and TRBJ1-3; 7 bases are a match to TRBD1. The CDR3 totals 15 residues. Germline assignment: CDR1 MDHEN and CDR2 SYDVKM. V shed 4 bases, J shed 3 bases, and the junction held 6 bases outside the gene matches. This CDR3 is CASSSPQGSGNTIYF. The CDR3 region has the DNA TGTGCCAGCAGTTCCCCACAGGGGAGTGGAAACACCATATATTTT.

This CDR3 is CASSARGSETQYF. The CDR3 DNA sequence: TGTGCCAGTAGTGCCAGGGGGTCAGAGACCCAGTACTTC. The chain recombines TRBV19 with TRBJ2-5; 7 nucleotides match TRBD1. Germline V gene lookup returns CDR1 LNHDA and CDR2 SQIVND (reference sequence). The CDR3 covers 13 residues. Trimming at V came to 5 bases and at J to 4 bases, leaving 4 bases not matched to a gene. The full variable domain, completed using reference TRBV19 and TRBJ2-5, is DGGITQSPKYLFRKEGQNVTLSCEQNLNHDAMYWYRQDPGQGLRLIYYSQIVNDFQKGDIAEGYSVSREKKESFPLTVTSAQKNPTAFYLCASSARGSETQYFGPGTRLLVL.

The J gene is TRBJ2-7, the V gene TRBV29-1; TRBD2 matches 9 bases. The ends lost 6 bases at V and 3 bases at J; junction bases unmatched: 15. The length of the CDR3 is 16 residues. Germline V CDR1 and CDR2: SQVTM, ANQGSEA. CDR3 region: CSVTTPASGKNYEQYF. The CDR3 nucleotides read TGCAGCGTGACAACTCCCGCTAGCGGGAAAAACTACGAGCAGTACTTC.

The V call is TRBV4-1, the J call TRBJ2-7; TRBD2 might be the D (5 bases). This CDR3 comprises 13 residues. The germline V gene encodes CDR1 MGHRA and CDR2 YSYEKL. V lost 3 bases and J 4 bases, leaving 10 bases between the germline ends. CDR3 DNA: TGCGCCAGCAGCCAGGGTGGGAGTTACGAGCAGTACTTC. Translating gives CASSQGGSYEQYF.

This rearrangement joins TRBV6-1 to TRBJ2-3, with TRBD1 matching 7 bases. The CDR3 length is 14 residues. The germline CDR1 and CDR2 sequences are MNHNS and SASEGT. V lost 3 bases, J lost 3 bases, and 3 bases stayed unmatched. The CDR3 nucleotides are TGTGCCAGCAGTGAGGACAGGAGAACAGATACGCAGTATTTT. Protein product: CASSEDRRTDTQYF.